These 28 T cell receptor beta chains came from one sample sequenced in a study of breast tumors, draining lymph nodes, adjacent tissues. The lymph nodes were axillary draining lymph nodes from breast cancer patients. MiXCR, run by TCRdb on the multiplex PCR reads, gives a single entry per CDR3 protein. Among over 150,000 distinct CDR3 sequences listed, 30% to 35% were seen once. Sequencing used axillary lymph node tissue. All receptors come from a female donor with breast cancer. Some clones in this sample may be carry-over from other donors' samples.

V usage is TRBV20-1 and J usage is TRBJ2-3; 13 nucleotides match TRBD2. Germline V gene lookup returns CDR1 DFQATT and CDR2 SNEGSKA (reference sequence). Unmatched junction bases numbered 4, after V lost 2 bases and J lost 2 bases. The CDR3 is 16 amino acids. The CDR3 is CSARRTSGGVTDTQYF. In DNA form, the CDR3 reads TGCAGTGCTAGACGGACTAGCGGGGGAGTCACAGATACGCAGTATTTT.

This clonotype was picked up many times. The chain has TRBV5-5 and TRBJ1-2, with TRBD1 matching 8 bases. Per the germline V gene, CDR1 is SGHKS and CDR2 is YYEKEE (reference sequence). The trim removed 2 bases at V and 7 bases at J, leaving 7 bases unmatched. The CDR3 sequence is 14 residues long. The CDR3 region has the DNA TGTGCCAGCAGCTTACGTTGGCAGGGGGCTGGCTACACCTTC. This gives the protein CASSLRWQGAGYTF.

This clonotype was seen repeatedly, ten times or more. The rearrangement links TRBV5-1 to TRBJ1-2; the D is unclear. The CDR3 contains 14 residues. The V gene lost 2 bases and the J gene lost 4 bases, with 12 bases spanning the gap. From germline, CDR1 is SGHRS and CDR2 YFSETQ. The CDR3 spells CASSFGFVSYGYTF. As DNA, the CDR3 is TGCGCCAGCAGCTTTGGTTTCGTCAGCTATGGCTACACCTTC.

Within the sample, this clonotype is medium-sized (0.01 to 0.1%). The chain links TRBV7-2 to TRBJ2-7; possible D gene TRBD1, 6 bases. The CDR3 consists of 15 residues. V gave up 2 bases and J gave up 2 bases, with 13 bases separating them. Germline V gives CDR1 SGHTA, CDR2 FQGNSA. In DNA form, the CDR3 reads TGTGCCAGCAGCTTAAGTGGTGACAGGACCTACGAGCAGTACTTC. Its translation: CASSLSGDRTYEQYF.

The sample holds many counts of this clonotype. This chain links TRBV19 with TRBJ1-5; 8 bases line up with TRBD1. This CDR3 has 14 amino acids. Looked up from germline, CDR1 is LNHDA and CDR2 is SQIVND (reference sequence). J lost 6 bases, V lost 3 bases, and 4 bases had no gene match. CDR3 loop: CASSMDRVGQPQHF. The CDR3 DNA reads as TGTGCCAGTAGTATGGACAGGGTTGGTCAGCCCCAGCATTTT. Using reference TRBV19 and TRBJ1-5 for the parts outside the CDR3, the full variable domain is DGGITQSPKYLFRKEGQNVTLSCEQNLNHDAMYWYRQDPGQGLRLIYYSQIVNDFQKGDIAEGYSVSREKKESFPLTVTSAQKNPTAFYLCASSMDRVGQPQHFGDGTRLSIL.

This clonotype occurred a few times. At one end the junction does not follow the germline gene, possibly because of a read error. The V and J genes are TRBV18 and TRBJ2-1, with TRBD1 matching over 11 bases. Germline CDR1 and CDR2: KGHSH and LQKENI. The CDR3 runs to 18 residues. The CDR3 DNA reads TGTGCCAGCCCACCAGCTTCCGGACAGGGGGCAGCCTACAATGAGCAGTTCTTC. This gives the protein CASPPASGQGAAYNEQFF. The full variable domain, rest sourced from reference TRBV18 and TRBJ2-1, is NAGVMQNPRHLVRRRGQEARLRCSPMKGHSHVYWYRQLPEEGLKFMVYLQKENIIDESGMPKERFSAEFPKEGPSILRIQQVVRGDSAAYFCASPPASGQGAAYNEQFFGPGTRLTVL.

This clonotype was observed many times. The chain is built from TRBV2 and TRBJ1-2; no reliable D call. This CDR3 spans 12 amino acids. V dropped 8 bases and J dropped 6 bases, with 13 bases sitting between them. Germline values: CDR1 SNHLY, CDR2 FYNNEI. The CDR3 is CASRRGTHGYTF. The CDR3 DNA reads as TGTGCCAGCCGGAGAGGTACCCATGGCTACACCTTC.

On this clonotype: It may be a read error: a sequence one base away is much more abundant. This chain links TRBV20-1 with TRBJ1-3, with D perhaps TRBD1 (5 bases). This CDR3 is built from 15 residues. V lost 1 base and J lost 6, with 16 bases in between. CDR1 DFQATT and CDR2 SNEGSKA come from the germline V gene (reference sequence). The CDR3 nucleotides read TGCAGTGCTAGAGCCCACCTGGGGGGAGCAAACACCATATATTTT. Its translation: CSARAHLGGANTIYF.

As for this clonotype: A junction boundary mismatches the germline segment, possibly from a read error. V and J are TRBV5-1 and TRBJ2-5; 10 nucleotides line up with TRBD2. This CDR3 contains 17 residues. Germline loops: CDR1 SGHRS, CDR2 YFSETQ. The CDR3 spells CASSMFPSGRAGETQYF. The DNA of the CDR3 is TGTGCCAGCAGCATGTTCCCCAGCGGGAGGGCCGGGGAGACCCAGTACTTC.

This clonotype was observed once. The chain is built from TRBV7-3 and TRBJ1-6; D unclear. The V gene's germline CDR1 is SGHTA and CDR2 FQGTGA. This CDR3 is built from 11 residues. V was cut by 5 bases and J by 12 bases, with 8 bases left in between. CDR3 residues: CASSLAGPLHF. The CDR3 coding sequence is TGTGCCAGCAGCCTAGCGGGACCCCTCCACTTT.

This clonotype was seen repeatedly, ten times or more. The chain employs TRBV4-2 and TRBJ2-1; 11 bases line up with TRBD2. This CDR3 is built from 16 residues. With 6 bases clipped from V and 9 bases from J, the junction kept 13 bases outside the gene matches. Per germline, CDR1 LGHNA and CDR2 YNFKEQ. Here the CDR3 reads CASSKEVAGGPSEQFF. The DNA for the CDR3 is TGTGCCAGCAGTAAAGAGGTAGCGGGAGGGCCCAGTGAGCAGTTCTTC.

As to this clonotype: The conserved final phenylalanine or tryptophan is absent from the CDR3, which likely points to a read error. The gene calls are TRBV19 and TRBJ1-5; D is unresolved. Trimming cost V 3 bases and J 3 bases, with 6 bases left between them. The CDR3 loop spans 13 amino acids. Germline V gene sequence: CDR1 LNHDA, CDR2 SQIVND (reference sequence). CDR3: CASSIVHNQPQHG. As DNA, the CDR3 is TGTGCCAGTAGTATTGTCCACAATCAGCCCCAGCATGGT.

About this clonotype itself: A read error is likely, as this CDR3 ends without the conserved phenylalanine or tryptophan. The DNA is omitted, as the CDR3 cannot be located on it reliably, and the CDR3 follows TCRdb's listing. J is TRBJ1-4 and V is TRBV7-9; the D call of TRBD1 is as the table states it, not checked on the DNA. Germline CDR1 reads SEHNR; CDR2 reads FQNEAQ (reference sequence). The CDR3 extends over 10 residues, inclusive of both ends. The CDR3 loop is CASSPQGANY.

This clonotype has at least ten counts. The genes are TRBV12-3 or TRBV12-4 and TRBJ2-1; 9 bases are shared with TRBD1. The J segment lost 8 bases and the V segment lost 7 bases, leaving 9 bases of the junction unmatched. This CDR3 region has 14 residues. CDR3 loop: CASKSGQGVHEQFF. The CDR3 coding sequence is TGTGCCAGCAAGTCGGGACAGGGCGTCCATGAGCAGTTCTTC.

To note about this clonotype: A much larger clonotype is one base distant, so this may be a read error. V usage is TRBV4-2 and J usage is TRBJ2-1; 12 bases line up with TRBD2. The germline V gene encodes CDR1 LGHNA and CDR2 YNFKEQ. The CDR3 has 17 residues. This CDR3 reads CASGQVVLAGGNNEQFF. For the CDR3, the DNA is TGTGCCAGCGGCCAAGTCGTACTAGCGGGAGGTAACAATGAGCAGTTCTTC.

This clonotype was observed a single time. The CDR3 ends on some other residue instead of the conserved phenylalanine or tryptophan, so this is likely a read error. The rearrangement uses TRBV20-1 and TRBJ2-7; tentatively, D is TRBD1 (6 bases). V was shortened by 0 bases and J by 6 bases, with 15 bases between the two germline ends. CDR1 DFQATT and CDR2 SNEGSKA come from the germline V gene (reference sequence). The CDR3 spans 14 residues. The CDR3 DNA follows: TGCAGTGCTAGAGATGACAGGTTAGGGACCGAGCAGTACCTC. It is translated as CSARDDRLGTEQYL.

This clonotype was observed many times. The CDR3 DNA reads as TGCAGTGCTAGGGGCAGAATGGGGTCTAATTCACCCCTCCACTTT. Its translation is CSARGRMGSNSPLHF. The chain employs TRBV20-1 and TRBJ1-6; D call uncertain. Trimming shortened V by 3 bases and J by 6 bases, and 15 bases separated the two germline ends. This CDR3 contains 15 residues. Looked up from germline, CDR1 is DFQATT and CDR2 is SNEGSKA (reference sequence).

This clonotype appeared many times. The chain recombines TRBV9 with TRBJ1-5; D is possibly TRBD1 (6 bases). V was pared by 3 bases and J by 8 bases, with 18 bases between. Germline V CDR1 and CDR2: SGDLS, YYNGEE. The CDR3 covers 15 residues. The CDR3 bases are TGTGCCAGCAGCGCTTACTCAGGGGCCTGGGAGCCCCAGCATTTT. It translates to CASSAYSGAWEPQHF.

The CDR3 reads CSARETGWEDKNIQYF. The CDR3 DNA is TGCAGTGCTAGAGAGACAGGGTGGGAGGACAAAAACATTCAGTACTTC. V gene TRBV20-1 combines with J gene TRBJ2-4, with D possibly being TRBD1 (7 bases). Germline CDR1 is DFQATT and CDR2 is SNEGSKA (reference sequence). The CDR3 totals 16 residues. Trimming cost V 0 bases and J 3 bases, with 15 bases left between them.

In its sample, this clonotype was seen many times. The V call is TRBV11-3, the J call TRBJ2-3; D assignment may be TRBD1 or TRBD2 (5 bases each). Trimming took 1 base from V and 4 from J, leaving 6 bases between them. This CDR3 spans 13 amino acids. CDR1 and CDR2 (germline): SGHNT, YENEEA. The CDR3 loop is CASSLGGSDTQYF. CDR3 bases: TGTGCCAGCAGCTTAGGGGGGTCAGATACGCAGTATTTT.

This clonotype was recorded only once. The chain couples TRBV3-1 to TRBJ2-7, with D possibly being TRBD2 (6 bases). Trimming took off 4 bases at V and 1 base at J, with 14 bases between the two ends. The CDR3 covers 15 residues. CDR1 is LGHDT, CDR2 YNNKEL, per germline (reference sequence). The CDR3 DNA reads TGTGCCAGCAGCCCCGGGGACTTTGCGTCCTACGAGCAGTACTTC. This sequence encodes CASSPGDFASYEQYF.

This clonotype occurred a few times. One base away lies a much larger clone, so this may be a sequencing read error. Because the CDR3's place on the DNA is in doubt, the DNA is left out and the CDR3 is given as listed by TCRdb. The chain carries TRBV7-2 and TRBJ2-7; the D call of TRBD2 is as the table states it, not checked on the DNA. CDR1 is SGHTA and CDR2 is FQGNSA in the germline V gene. The length of the CDR3 is 15 amino acids, counting both ends. The CDR3 reads CASSFRVGGGNEQHF.

This clonotype was picked up many times. The chain employs TRBV19 and TRBJ2-1; unclear D gene. Germline assignment: CDR1 LNHDA and CDR2 SQIVND (reference sequence). The CDR3 loop spans 17 amino acids. Trimming shortened V by 5 bases and J by 0 bases, and 17 bases separated the two germline ends. This CDR3 reads CASSPRLGRGSYNEQFF. In DNA form, the CDR3 reads TGTGCCAGTAGTCCCCGCCTCGGACGCGGCTCCTACAATGAGCAGTTCTTC.

This clonotype showed up many times. This sequence joins TRBV6-5 and TRBJ2-3; a weak D match, TRBD2 (7 bases). V was cut by 3 bases and J by 4 bases, with 32 bases left in between. The CDR3 is 21 amino acids. Germline CDR1 is MNHEY and CDR2 is SVGAGI. The CDR3 region has the DNA TGTGCCAGCAGTTATGACGCCTTGGGGGGAGGAAGGGGGGGACGAGCAGATACGCAGTATTTT. Protein: CASSYDALGGGRGGRADTQYF.

In this sample, this clonotype turned up many times. This chain uses TRBV4-2 with TRBJ2-2, with D possibly being TRBD1 (5 bases). V was trimmed by 5 bases and J by 7 bases, leaving 11 bases between them. There are 13 residues in the CDR3. Per germline, CDR1 LGHNA and CDR2 YNFKEQ. Here the CDR3 DNA reads TGTGCCAGCAGCTCAGCAGGGAACGGGGAGCTGTTTTTT. This gives the protein CASSSAGNGELFF.

The chain has TRBV7-3 and TRBJ2-1; possible D gene TRBD2, 6 bases. The ends were cut back, 8 bases at V and 5 bases at J, with 16 bases in the middle. Looked up from germline, CDR1 is SGHTA and CDR2 is FQGTGA. The CDR3 contains 14 residues. The CDR3 region is CASSGTLAHNEQFF. The CDR3 nucleotides are TGTGCCAGCTCCGGGACTTTAGCCCACAATGAGCAGTTCTTC.

The rearrangement joins TRBV20-1 to TRBJ1-6; maybe TRBD1 (5 bases). V lost 3 bases and J 0 bases, leaving 18 bases between the germline ends. CDR1 and CDR2 from the germline V gene are DFQATT and SNEGSKA (reference sequence). The CDR3 has 18 residues. CDR3 region: CSARGPGRQSSYNSPLHF. The CDR3 bases are TGCAGTGCTAGGGGACCGGGACGGCAGAGCTCCTATAATTCACCCCTCCACTTT.

Comments on this clonotype: A much larger clone lies one base from this, so it may be a read error. The chain uses TRBV20-1 and TRBJ2-5; 10 nucleotides align to TRBD2. Germline trimming cut 0 bases from V and 3 bases from J; bases unmatched to any gene: 7. There are 16 residues in the CDR3. CDR1 and CDR2 (germline): DFQATT, SNEGSKA (reference sequence). CDR3 amino acids: CSAREFSGRPEETQYF. The CDR3 bases are TGCAGTGCTAGAGAATTTAGCGGGAGGCCTGAAGAGACCCAGTACTTC.